This T cell receptor beta chain originates from a study of blood T cell repertoires in COVID-19. Profiled with immunoSEQ multiplex PCR; TCRdb holds only in-frame clones, not every one. The data show around 390,000 clones, about 86% seen once. Germline CDR1 is MNHEY and CDR2 is SVGEGT. CDR3 length: 13 amino acids. Germline trimming cut 5 bases from V and 1 base from J; bases unmatched to any gene: 0. This clone was picked up a small number of times. The rearrangement joins TRBV6-2 or TRBV6-3 to TRBJ1-1, with 8 bases identical to TRBD1. The clonotype originates from a woman between 45 and 65 years old who had recovered from COVID-19. The sequenced material came from PBMCs or T cells enriched from blood (not recorded which). CDR3 DNA sequence: TGTGCCAGCAGTGGACAGGGGAACACTGAAGCTTTCTTT. This sequence encodes CASSGQGNTEAFF.